Listed below are T cell receptor beta chains from one sample, sequenced in a study of blood T cell repertoires in COVID-19. Repertoires were generated with immunoSEQ multiplex PCR, while TCRdb's copy carries only in-frame clones and drops some. Of some 430,000 clones listed, less than 95% are singletons. Specimen: PBMCs or T cells enriched from blood (not recorded which). Every receptor here comes from a man between 18 and 29 years old who had recovered from COVID-19. The CDR3 runs from the conserved cysteine through the conserved F or W. A row's size may be missing; if present it is once, few, many or a size class.

v_call clone_size cdr3_aa
TRBV7-9 few CASSRIERLRDRRIYGYTF
TRBV2 . CASSAGVRNQPQHF
TRBV10-1 . CASSEGPDGGEQFF
TRBV3-1/TRBV3-2 . CASSQGREVGETQYF
TRBV7-6 few CASSLVPDNQPQHF
TRBV7-9 . CASSLDPPGLVATQYF
TRBV28 . CASSSSRGGRTGNTIYF
TRBV11-2 . CASSLDGGYGYTF
TRBV10-3 once CAISESEGLNQPQHF
TRBV5-1 . CATKPGLEGGYTF
TRBV5-1 once CASSLPWTSWTGELFF
TRBV5-6 . CASSEAGSGENTIYF
TRBV28 . CASSLLGTINTEAFF
TRBV6-1 . CASSEYRGTEAFF
TRBV10-3 . CAISGLGGDQPQHF
TRBV19 . CASSRTGGYGYTF
TRBV7-3 . CASSSSNALNEQFF
TRBV9 . CASSAGTGNEQFF
TRBV30 . CAWTPTVILGGSGELFF
TRBV3-1/TRBV3-2 . CASSRRRDRGTDTQYF
TRBV19 once CASIPGQGNQPQHF
TRBV4-1 . CASSQVGQGRAFF
TRBV12-3/TRBV12-4 . CASSGLADNEQFF
TRBV6-5 . CASSFGTELNSPLHF
TRBV27 once CASSRTAGTGAYEQYF
TRBV11-3 . CASSAETGRGYTF
TRBV6-1 . CASSELLAAGDYGYTF
TRBV10-3 once CAITGGRASNNEQFF
TRBV6-5 . CANLRPRDEQYF
TRBV11-1 . CASSLAAGNRENYGYTF
TRBV5-4 . CASSGDRQYGYTF
TRBV5-5 . CASSRGQGTTGELFF
TRBV9 . CASSAAQGSTEAFF
TRBV19 . CASSPRTGGDFRNEQFF
TRBV2 few CASREDRPSSYEQYF
TRBV30 . CAWSPLSWGANGYTF
TRBV5-1 . CASSLPSGQGLISLHF
TRBV18 once CASSLGLAGSGYEQYF
TRBV11-2 . CASSLDGLTDTQYF
TRBV5-4 . CASSLGGPNEKLFF
TRBV5-1 . CASSLGAGIADTQYF
TRBV28 . CASSYGTGNSGNTIYF
TRBV9 . CASSVGTGSQGGYTF
TRBV11-2 . CASSLDGGFRGYTF
TRBV21-1 . CASSKVRQDSNSNQPQHF
TRBV7-6 . CASSLVVVGGEKLFF
TRBV19 . CASSIGRSGHQPQHF
TRBV2 few CASSFEQGAGNTIYF